This T cell receptor beta chain derives from a study of blood T cell repertoires in COVID-19. At the level of the study: Sites in the United States, Italy and Spain provided acute and convalescent COVID-19 samples. PBMCs, B-cell-depleted T cells, or T cells provided the cDNA or gDNA that made up the material.

In the study's own analysis: Using reference gene primer amplification, nucleated cell counts were estimated. Clones were sequenced by immunoSEQ multiplex PCR, and TCRdb holds only the in-frame ones, with some missing. The DNA was the basis for D and trimming; V, J and clone size are from that table. The table includes over 150,000 clones, around 80% detected once. This CDR3 comprises 13 residues. This TCR derives from a human donor with acute or convalescent COVID-19. The donor label of this sample is uncertain. Material for sequencing was peripheral blood. The chain carries TRBV21-1 and TRBJ2-5; the table's D call, TRBD2, has no DNA check behind it. TRBV21-1 is termed a pseudogene. The CDR3 DNA sequence: TGTGCCAGCAGCAACCGGGAACAAGAGACCCAGTACTTC. This encodes CASSNREQETQYF.